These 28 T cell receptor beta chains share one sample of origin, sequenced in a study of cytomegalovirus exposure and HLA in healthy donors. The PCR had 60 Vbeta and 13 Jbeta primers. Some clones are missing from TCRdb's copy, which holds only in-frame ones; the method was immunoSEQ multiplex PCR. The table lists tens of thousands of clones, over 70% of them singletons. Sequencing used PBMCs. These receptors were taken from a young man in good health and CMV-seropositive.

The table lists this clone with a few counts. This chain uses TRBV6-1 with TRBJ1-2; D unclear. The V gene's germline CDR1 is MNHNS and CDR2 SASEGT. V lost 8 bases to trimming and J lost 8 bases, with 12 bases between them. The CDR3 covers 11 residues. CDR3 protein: CASLDIWGYTF. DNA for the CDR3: TGTGCCAGCCTAGATATCTGGGGCTACACCTTC.

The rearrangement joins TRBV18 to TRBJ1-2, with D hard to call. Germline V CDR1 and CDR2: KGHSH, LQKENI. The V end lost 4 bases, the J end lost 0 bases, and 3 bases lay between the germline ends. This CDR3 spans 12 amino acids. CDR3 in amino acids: CASSRPNYGYTF. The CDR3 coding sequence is TGTGCCAGCTCACGGCCTAACTATGGCTACACCTTC.

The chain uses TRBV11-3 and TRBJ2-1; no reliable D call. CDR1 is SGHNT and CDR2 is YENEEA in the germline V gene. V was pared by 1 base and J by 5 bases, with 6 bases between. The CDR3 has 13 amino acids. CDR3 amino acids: CASSLGQNNEQFF. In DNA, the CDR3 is TGTGCCAGCAGCTTAGGCCAGAACAATGAGCAGTTCTTC.

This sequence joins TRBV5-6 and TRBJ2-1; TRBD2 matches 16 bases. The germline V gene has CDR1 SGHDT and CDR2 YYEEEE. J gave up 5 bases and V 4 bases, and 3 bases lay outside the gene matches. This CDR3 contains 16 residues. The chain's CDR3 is CASSPGTSGGDNEQFF. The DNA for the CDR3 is TGTGCCAGCAGCCCGGGGACTAGCGGGGGGGACAATGAGCAGTTCTTC.

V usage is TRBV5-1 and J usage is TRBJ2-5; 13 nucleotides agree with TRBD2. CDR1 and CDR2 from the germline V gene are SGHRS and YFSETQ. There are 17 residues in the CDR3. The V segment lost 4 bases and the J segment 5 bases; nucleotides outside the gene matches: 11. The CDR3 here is CASSLWTSGGNMETQYF. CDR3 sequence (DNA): TGCGCCAGCAGCCTCTGGACTAGCGGGGGAAATATGGAGACCCAGTACTTC.

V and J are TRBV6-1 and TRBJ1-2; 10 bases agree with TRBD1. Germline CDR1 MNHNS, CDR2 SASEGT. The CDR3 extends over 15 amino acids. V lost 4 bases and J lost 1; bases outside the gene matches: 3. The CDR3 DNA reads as TGTGCCAGCAGTGCCAGGACAGGGGGTAACTATGGCTACACCTTC. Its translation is CASSARTGGNYGYTF.

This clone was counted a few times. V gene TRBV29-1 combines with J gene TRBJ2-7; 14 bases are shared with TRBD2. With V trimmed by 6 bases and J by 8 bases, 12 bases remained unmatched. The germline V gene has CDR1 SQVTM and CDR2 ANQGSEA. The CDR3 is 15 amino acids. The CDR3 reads CSVPGLAGGPTQQYF. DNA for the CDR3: TGCAGCGTCCCTGGACTAGCGGGGGGCCCTACCCAGCAGTACTTC.

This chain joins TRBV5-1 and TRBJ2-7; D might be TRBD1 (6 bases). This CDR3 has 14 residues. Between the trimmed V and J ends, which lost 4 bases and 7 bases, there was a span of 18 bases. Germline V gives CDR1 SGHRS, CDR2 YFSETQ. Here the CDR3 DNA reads TGCGCCAGCAGCGACAGGAGATCTACGGTAGAGCAGTACTTC. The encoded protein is CASSDRRSTVEQYF.

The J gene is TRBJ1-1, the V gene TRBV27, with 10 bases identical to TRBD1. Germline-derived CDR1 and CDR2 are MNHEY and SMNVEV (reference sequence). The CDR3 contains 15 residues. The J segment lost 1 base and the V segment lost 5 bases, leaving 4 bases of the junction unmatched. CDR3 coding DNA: TGTGCCAGCAGTCCGAGGGACAGGGGGAACACTGAAGCTTTCTTT. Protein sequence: CASSPRDRGNTEAFF.

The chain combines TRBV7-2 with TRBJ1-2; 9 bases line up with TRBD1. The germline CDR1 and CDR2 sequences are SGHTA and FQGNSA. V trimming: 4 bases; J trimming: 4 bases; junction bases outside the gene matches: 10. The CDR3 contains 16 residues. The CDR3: CASSSDGTGRGYGYTF. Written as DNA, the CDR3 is TGTGCCAGCAGCTCCGACGGGACAGGGCGGGGCTATGGCTACACCTTC. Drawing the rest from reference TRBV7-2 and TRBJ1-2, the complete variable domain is GAGVSQSPSNKVTEKGKDVELRCDPISGHTALYWYRQSLGQGLEFLIYFQGNSAPDKSGLPSDRFSAERTGGSVSTLTIQRTQQEDSAVYLCASSSDGTGRGYGYTFGSGTRLTVV.

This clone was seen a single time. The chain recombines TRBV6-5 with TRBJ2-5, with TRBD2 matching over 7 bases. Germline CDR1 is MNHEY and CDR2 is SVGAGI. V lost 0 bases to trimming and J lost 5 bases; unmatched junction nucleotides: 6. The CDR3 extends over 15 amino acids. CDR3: CASSYSNGGGETQYF. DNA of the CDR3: TGTGCCAGCAGTTACTCGAACGGGGGAGGGGAGACCCAGTACTTC.

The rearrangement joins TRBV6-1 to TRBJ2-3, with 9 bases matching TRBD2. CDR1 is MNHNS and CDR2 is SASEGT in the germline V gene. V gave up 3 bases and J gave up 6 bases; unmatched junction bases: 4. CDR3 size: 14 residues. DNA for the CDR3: TGTGCCAGCAGTGAGGGCGGGGGGGGCGATACGCAGTATTTT. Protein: CASSEGGGGDTQYF.

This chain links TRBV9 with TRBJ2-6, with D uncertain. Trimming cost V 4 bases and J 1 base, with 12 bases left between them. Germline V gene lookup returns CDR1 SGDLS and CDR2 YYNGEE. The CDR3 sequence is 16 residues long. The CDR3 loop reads CASSMRLSSGANVLTF. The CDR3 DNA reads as TGTGCCAGCAGCATGAGACTTAGTTCTGGGGCCAACGTCCTGACTTTC. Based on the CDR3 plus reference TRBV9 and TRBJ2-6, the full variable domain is DSGVTQTPKHLITATGQRVTLRCSPRSGDLSVYWYQQSLDQGLQFLIQYYNGEERAKGNILERFSAQQFPDLHSELNLSSLELGDSALYFCASSMRLSSGANVLTFGAGSRLTVL.

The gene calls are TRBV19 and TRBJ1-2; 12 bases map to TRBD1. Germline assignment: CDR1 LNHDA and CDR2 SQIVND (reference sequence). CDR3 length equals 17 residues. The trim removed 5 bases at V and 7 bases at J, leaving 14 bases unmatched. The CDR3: CASSSTGTGGSLGGYTF. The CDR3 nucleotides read TGTGCCAGTAGTTCCACCGGGACAGGGGGCTCTCTCGGTGGCTACACCTTC.

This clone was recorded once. CDR3 region: CATSWPGNTTEAFF. The CDR3 DNA reads TGTGCCACCAGCTGGCCGGGTAATACCACTGAAGCTTTCTTT. This chain joins TRBV15 and TRBJ1-1; D gene unclear. Trimming took 5 bases from V and 4 from J, leaving 14 bases between them. The CDR3 sequence is 14 residues long. Germline V lookup: CDR1 LNHNV, CDR2 YYDKDF (reference sequence). Full variable domain (outside the CDR3, taken from reference TRBV15 and TRBJ1-1): DAMVIQNPRYQVTQFGKPVTLSCSQTLNHNVMYWYQQKSSQAPKLLFHYYDKDFNNEADTPDNFQSRRPNTSFCFLDIRSPGLGDTAMYLCATSWPGNTTEAFFGQGTRLTVV.

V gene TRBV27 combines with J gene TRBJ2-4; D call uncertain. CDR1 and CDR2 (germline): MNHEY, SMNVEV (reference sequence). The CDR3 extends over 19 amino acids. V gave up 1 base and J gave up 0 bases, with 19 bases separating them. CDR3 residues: CASSLWASPQPGAKNIQYF. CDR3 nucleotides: TGTGCCAGCAGTTTATGGGCTTCCCCACAGCCAGGAGCCAAAAACATTCAGTACTTC.

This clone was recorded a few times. CDR3 DNA sequence: TGTGCCAGCAGCCTTTGGACTAGCGGGGGGCAAGAGACCCAGTACTTC. Translated: CASSLWTSGGQETQYF. The chain carries TRBV5-8 and TRBJ2-5; 14 positions match TRBD2. Germline values: CDR1 SGHTS, CDR2 YDEGEE. The CDR3 is 16 amino acids. J was trimmed by 2 bases and V by 4 bases; bases with no gene match: 4.

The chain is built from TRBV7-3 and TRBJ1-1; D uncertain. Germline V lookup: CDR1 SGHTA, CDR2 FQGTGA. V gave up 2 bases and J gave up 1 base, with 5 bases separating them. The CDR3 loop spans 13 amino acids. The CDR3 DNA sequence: TGTGCCAGCAGCTTATCGGGGAACACTGAAGCTTTCTTT. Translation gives CASSLSGNTEAFF.

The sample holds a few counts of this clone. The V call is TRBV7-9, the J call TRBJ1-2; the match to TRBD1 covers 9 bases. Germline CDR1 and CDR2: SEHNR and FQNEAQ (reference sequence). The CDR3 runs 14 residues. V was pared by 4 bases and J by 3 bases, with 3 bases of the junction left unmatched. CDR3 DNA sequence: TGTGCCAGCAGCTCCGGGACAGGGCACTATGGCTACACCTTC. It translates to CASSSGTGHYGYTF. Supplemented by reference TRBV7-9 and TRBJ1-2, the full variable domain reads DTGVSQNPRHKITKRGQNVTFRCDPISEHNRLYWYRQTLGQGPEFLTYFQNEAQLEKSRLLSDRFSAERPKGSFSTLEIQRTEQGDSAMYLCASSSGTGHYGYTFGSGTRLTVV.

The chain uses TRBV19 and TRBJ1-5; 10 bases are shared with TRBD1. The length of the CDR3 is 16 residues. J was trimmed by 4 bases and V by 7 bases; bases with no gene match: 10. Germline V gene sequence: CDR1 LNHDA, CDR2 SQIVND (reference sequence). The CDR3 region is CASTETGGLLNQPQHF. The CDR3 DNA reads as TGTGCCAGTACAGAGACAGGGGGCCTCCTAAATCAGCCCCAGCATTTT.

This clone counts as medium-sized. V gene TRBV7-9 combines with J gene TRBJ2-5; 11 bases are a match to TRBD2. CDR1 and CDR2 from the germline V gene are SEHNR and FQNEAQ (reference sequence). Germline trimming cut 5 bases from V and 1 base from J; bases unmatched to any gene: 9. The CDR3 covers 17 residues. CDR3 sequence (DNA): TGTGCCAGCAGCAAATCCCCGCTAGCGGGGGGCCAAGAGACCCAGTACTTC. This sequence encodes CASSKSPLAGGQETQYF.

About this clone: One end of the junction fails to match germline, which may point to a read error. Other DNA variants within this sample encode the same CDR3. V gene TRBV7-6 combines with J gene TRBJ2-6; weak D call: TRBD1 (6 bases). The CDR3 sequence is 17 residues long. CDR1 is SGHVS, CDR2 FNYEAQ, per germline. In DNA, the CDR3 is TGCGCCAGCAGCTTAGACAGGCCCTCTCTGGGGGCCAACGTCCTGACTTTC. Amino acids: CASSLDRPSLGANVLTF.

CDR3 nucleotides: TGTGCCAGCAGCTTCAATCCCAGCGCCTACGAGCAGTACTTC. Its translation is CASSFNPSAYEQYF. The V and J genes are TRBV5-6 and TRBJ2-7, with unresolved D. The germline V gene encodes CDR1 SGHDT and CDR2 YYEEEE. The CDR3 contains 14 residues. V shed 2 bases and J shed 2 bases, with 11 bases lying between them.

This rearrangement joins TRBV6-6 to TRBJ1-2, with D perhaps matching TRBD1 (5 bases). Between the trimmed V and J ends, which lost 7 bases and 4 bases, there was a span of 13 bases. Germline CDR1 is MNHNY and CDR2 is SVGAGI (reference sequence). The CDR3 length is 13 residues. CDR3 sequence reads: CASTYTGGYGYTF. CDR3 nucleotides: TGTGCCAGCACCTACACAGGCGGCTATGGCTACACCTTC.

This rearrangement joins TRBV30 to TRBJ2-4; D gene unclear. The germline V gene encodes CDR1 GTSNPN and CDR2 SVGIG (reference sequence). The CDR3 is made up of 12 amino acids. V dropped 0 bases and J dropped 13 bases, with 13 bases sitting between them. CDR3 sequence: CAWSVGMRLQYF. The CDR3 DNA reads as TGTGCCTGGAGTGTAGGTATGAGGTTGCAGTACTTC.

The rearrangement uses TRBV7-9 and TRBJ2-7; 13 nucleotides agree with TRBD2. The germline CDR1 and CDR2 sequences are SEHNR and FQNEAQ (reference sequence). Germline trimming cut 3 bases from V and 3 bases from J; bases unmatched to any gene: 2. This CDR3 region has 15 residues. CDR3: CASSFRTSGGYEQYF. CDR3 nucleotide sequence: TGTGCCAGCAGCTTCCGGACTAGCGGGGGCTACGAGCAGTACTTC.

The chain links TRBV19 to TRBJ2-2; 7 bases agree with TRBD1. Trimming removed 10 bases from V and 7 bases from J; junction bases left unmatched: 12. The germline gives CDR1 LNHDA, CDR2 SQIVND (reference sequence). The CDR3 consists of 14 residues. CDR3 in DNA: TGTGCCACAGAGAGGGGGCAAGTCGGCGGGGAGCTGTTTTTT. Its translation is CATERGQVGGELFF.

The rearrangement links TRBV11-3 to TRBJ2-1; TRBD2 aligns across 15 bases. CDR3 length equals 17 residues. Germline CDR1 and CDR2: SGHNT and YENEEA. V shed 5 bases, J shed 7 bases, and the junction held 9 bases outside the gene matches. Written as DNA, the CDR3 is TGTGCCAGCAGCCTCGGACTAGCGGGGGGGCATATTAATGAGCAGTTCTTC. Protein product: CASSLGLAGGHINEQFF.